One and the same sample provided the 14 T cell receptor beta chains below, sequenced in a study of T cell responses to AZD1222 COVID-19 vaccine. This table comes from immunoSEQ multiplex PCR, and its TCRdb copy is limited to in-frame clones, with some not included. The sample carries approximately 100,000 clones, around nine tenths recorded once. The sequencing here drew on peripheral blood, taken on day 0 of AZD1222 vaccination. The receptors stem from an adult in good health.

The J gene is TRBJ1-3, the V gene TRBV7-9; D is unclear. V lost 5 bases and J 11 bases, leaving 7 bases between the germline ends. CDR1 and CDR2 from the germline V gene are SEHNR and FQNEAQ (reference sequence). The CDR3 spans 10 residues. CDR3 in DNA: TGTGCCAGCAGCGCCACATCCATATATTTT. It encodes CASSATSIYF.

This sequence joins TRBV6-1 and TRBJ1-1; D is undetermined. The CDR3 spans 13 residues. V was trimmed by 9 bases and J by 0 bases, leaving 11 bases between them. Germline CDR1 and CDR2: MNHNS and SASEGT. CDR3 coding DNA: TGTGCCAGTCTGACACCGCTGAACACTGAAGCTTTCTTT. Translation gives CASLTPLNTEAFF.

This CDR3 is CASSGTGITNEKLFF. The CDR3 DNA reads as TGTGCCAGCAGTGGAACAGGGATTACTAATGAAAAACTGTTTTTT. This chain connects TRBV9 to TRBJ1-4, with D possibly matching TRBD1 (6 bases). Looked up from germline, CDR1 is SGDLS and CDR2 is YYNGEE. The CDR3 contains 15 residues. Trimming cost V 5 bases and J 2 bases, with 13 bases left between them.

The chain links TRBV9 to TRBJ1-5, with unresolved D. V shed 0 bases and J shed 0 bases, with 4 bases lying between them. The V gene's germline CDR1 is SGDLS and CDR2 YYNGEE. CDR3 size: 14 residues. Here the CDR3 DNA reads TGTGCCAGCAGCGTAGGGGTTAGCAATCAGCCCCAGCATTTT. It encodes CASSVGVSNQPQHF.

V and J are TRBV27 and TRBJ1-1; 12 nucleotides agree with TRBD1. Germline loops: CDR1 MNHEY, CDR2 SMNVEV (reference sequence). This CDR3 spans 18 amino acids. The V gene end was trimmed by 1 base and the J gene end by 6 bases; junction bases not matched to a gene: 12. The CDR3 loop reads CASSLWGQGARGTAEAFF. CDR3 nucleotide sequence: TGTGCCAGCAGTTTATGGGGACAGGGGGCGCGAGGGACCGCTGAAGCTTTCTTT.

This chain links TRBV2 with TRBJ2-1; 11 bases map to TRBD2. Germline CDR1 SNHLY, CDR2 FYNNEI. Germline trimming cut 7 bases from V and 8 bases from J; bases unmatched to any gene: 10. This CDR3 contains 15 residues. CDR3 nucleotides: TGTGCCAGCAAGTTTAGCGGGGGGGCGGTTGATGAGCAGTTCTTC. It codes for CASKFSGGAVDEQFF.

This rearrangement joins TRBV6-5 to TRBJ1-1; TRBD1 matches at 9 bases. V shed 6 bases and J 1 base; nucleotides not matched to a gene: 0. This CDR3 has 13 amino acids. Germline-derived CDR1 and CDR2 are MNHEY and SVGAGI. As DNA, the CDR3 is TGTGCCAGCAGGGACAGGGGGAACACTGAAGCTTTCTTT. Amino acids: CASRDRGNTEAFF.

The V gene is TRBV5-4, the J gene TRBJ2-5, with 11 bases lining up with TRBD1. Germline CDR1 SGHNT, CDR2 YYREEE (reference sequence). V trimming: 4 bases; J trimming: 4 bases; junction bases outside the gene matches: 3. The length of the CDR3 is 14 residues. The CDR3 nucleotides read TGTGCCAGCAGCCGGGGACAGGGGGGAGAGACCCAGTACTTC. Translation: CASSRGQGGETQYF.

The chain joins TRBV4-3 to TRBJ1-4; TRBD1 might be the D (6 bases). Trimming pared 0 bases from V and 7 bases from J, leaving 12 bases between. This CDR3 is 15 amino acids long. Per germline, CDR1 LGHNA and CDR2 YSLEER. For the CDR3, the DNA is TGCGCCAGCAGCCAAGATCTACCAGGGGCTGAAAAACTGTTTTTT. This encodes CASSQDLPGAEKLFF.

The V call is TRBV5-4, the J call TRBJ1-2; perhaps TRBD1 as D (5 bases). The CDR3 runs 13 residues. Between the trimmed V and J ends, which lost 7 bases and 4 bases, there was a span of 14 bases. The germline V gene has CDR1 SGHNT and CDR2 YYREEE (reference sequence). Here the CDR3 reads CASQGQGSYGYTF. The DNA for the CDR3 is TGTGCCAGCCAGGGTCAGGGAAGCTATGGCTACACCTTC.

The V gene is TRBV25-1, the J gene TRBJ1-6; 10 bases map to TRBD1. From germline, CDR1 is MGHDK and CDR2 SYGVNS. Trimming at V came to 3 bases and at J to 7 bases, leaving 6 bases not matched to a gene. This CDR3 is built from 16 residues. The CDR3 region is CASSDERTGGNSPLHF. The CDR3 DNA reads TGTGCCAGCAGTGACGAACGGACAGGGGGAAATTCACCCCTCCACTTT. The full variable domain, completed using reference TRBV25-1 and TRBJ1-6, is EADIYQTPRYLVIGTGKKITLECSQTMGHDKMYWYQQDPGMELHLIHYSYGVNSTEKGDLSSESTVSRIRTEHFPLTLESARPSHTSQYLCASSDERTGGNSPLHFGNGTRLTVT.

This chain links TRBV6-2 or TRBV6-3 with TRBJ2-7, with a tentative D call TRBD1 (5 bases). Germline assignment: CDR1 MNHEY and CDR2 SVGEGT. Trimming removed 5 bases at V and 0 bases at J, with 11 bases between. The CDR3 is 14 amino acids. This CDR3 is CASSRGLLSYEQYF. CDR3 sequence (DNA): TGTGCCAGCAGTAGGGGTCTCCTCTCCTACGAGCAGTACTTC.

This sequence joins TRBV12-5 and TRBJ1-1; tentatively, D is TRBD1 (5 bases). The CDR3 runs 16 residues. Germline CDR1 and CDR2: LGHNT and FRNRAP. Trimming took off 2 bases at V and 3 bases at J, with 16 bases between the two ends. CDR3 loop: CASGLPSGPPHTEAFF. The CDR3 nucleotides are TGTGCTAGTGGTTTGCCTTCAGGGCCGCCCCACACTGAAGCTTTCTTT.

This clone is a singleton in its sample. The CDR3 is CASSSDGLGGDTQYF. As DNA, the CDR3 is TGCGCCAGCAGCTCCGACGGGCTAGGGGGAGATACGCAGTATTTT. The chain combines TRBV5-1 with TRBJ2-3; TRBD1 is a possible D gene (6 bases). Trimming pared 3 bases from V and 5 bases from J, leaving 16 bases between. From germline, CDR1 is SGHRS and CDR2 YFSETQ. This CDR3 comprises 15 residues.